This TCR beta chain is from a study of T cells in Graves' hyperthyroidism and ophthalmopathy. Study-wide findings and caveats: Blood samples included most of the expanded thyroid clonotypes exceeding 0.001.

Trimming removed 7 bases from V and 3 bases from J, with 17 bases in between. The CDR3 is made up of 14 amino acids. Germline CDR1 is SQVTM and CDR2 is ANQGSEA. Fresh 10 ml peripheral blood yielded PBMCs. Researchers amplified the TCR beta CDR3 regions from RNA transcripts. The TCR CDR3 first-round RT-PCR relied on the HTBI primer set. Each CDR3 protein is one row after TCRdb ran MiXCR on the multiplex PCR reads. The repertoire has roughly 500,000 distinct CDR3 sequences, 22% of them found once; the top ten carry around 50%. Details on this clonotype: Its antigen is unknown.

The sequenced material came from blood. The J gene is TRBJ2-3, the V gene TRBV29-1; D tentatively fits TRBD1 or TRBD2 (5 bases each). This TCR was recovered from a woman aged 70-85 years with Graves' ophthalmopathy. The CDR3 sequence: CSASGQGETDTQYF. Here the CDR3 DNA reads TGCAGCGCCTCGGGCCAAGGGGAGACAGATACGCAGTATTTT.